Listed below are T cell receptor beta chains from one sample, sequenced in a study of T cells in Graves' hyperthyroidism and ophthalmopathy. TCRdb called the multiplex PCR reads again in MiXCR, with one record for every CDR3 protein. The sample shows approximately 870,000 distinct CDR3 sequences, roughly 37% of them seen only once. Material: blood. The receptors here all came from a man aged 18 to 35 with Graves' hyperthyroidism. Both conserved end residues are part of each CDR3. A D gene is named only where the DNA matches it firmly. Not every row has a clone size; where given, it reads once, few, many or a size class.

>NA|TRBV10-2|TRBJ2-5|TRBD1|15
CASSRTGRGRETQYF
TGTGCCAGCAGCAGGACAGGGAGAGGCCGAGAGACCCAGTACTTC
>few|TRBV20-1|TRBJ1-2|NA|16
CSARLQGPPLVGGYTF
TGCAGTGCTAGATTACAGGGTCCCCCCCTCGTGGGTGGCTACACCTTC
>many|TRBV24-1|TRBJ1-2|TRBD1|17
CATSDPNPDRESWGYTF
TGTGCCACCAGTGACCCAAATCCCGACAGGGAGTCGTGGGGCTACACCTTC
>NA|TRBV29-1|TRBJ2-2|NA|13
CSHERTDTGELFF
TGCAGCCATGAACGGACGGACACCGGGGAGCTGTTTTTT
>many|TRBV29-1|TRBJ2-7|NA|12
CSVGDFTYEQYF
TGCAGCGTTGGGGACTTTACCTACGAGCAGTACTTC
>NA|TRBV6-5|TRBJ1-6|NA|15
CASSYVKTPFSPLHF
TGTGCCAGCAGTTACGTTAAAACCCCATTTTCACCCCTCCACTTT
>few|TRBV5-1|TRBJ1-2|NA|14
CASSFRTDDYGYTF
TGCGCCAGCAGCTTCCGGACAGACGACTATGGCTACACCTTC
>NA|TRBV19|TRBJ2-6|TRBD1|17
CASSWRQGNSGANVLTF
TGTGCCAGTAGTTGGAGACAGGGAAACTCTGGGGCCAACGTCCTGACTTTC
>NA|TRBV6-6|TRBJ2-2|TRBD1|15
CASGIPGQGTGELFF
TGTGCCAGCGGCATCCCGGGACAGGGTACCGGGGAGCTGTTTTTT
>NA|TRBV29-1|TRBJ2-7|NA|12
CSFGQGSYEQYF
TGCAGCTTTGGGCAAGGTTCCTACGAGCAGTACTTC
>many|TRBV20-1|TRBJ1-5|TRBD1|12
CSAGDKGASQHF
TGCAGTGCTGGGGACAAGGGGGCGTCCCAGCATTTT
>NA|TRBV11-2|TRBJ2-2|NA|16
CASSLGRGHYTGELFF
TGTGCCAGCAGCTTAGGTCGGGGACATTACACCGGGGAGCTGTTTTTT
>many|TRBV2|TRBJ2-7|NA|14
CASAGRTASYEQYF
TGTGCCAGCGCAGGACGGACAGCCTCCTACGAGCAGTACTTC
>few|TRBV9|TRBJ1-1|NA|13
CASSAQLNTEAFF
TGTGCCAGCAGCGCCCAGCTGAACACTGAAGCTTTCTTT
>NA|TRBV20-1|TRBJ2-5|NA|11
CSPETYGTQYF
TGCAGTCCGGAGACTTATGGGACCCAGTACTTC
>NA|TRBV5-8|TRBJ1-2|NA|13
CASAPGPNYGYTF
TGTGCCAGCGCCCCGGGTCCCAACTATGGCTACACCTTC
>NA|TRBV4-2|TRBJ1-4|TRBD1|13
CASGQTGGEKLFF
TGTGCCAGCGGCCAGACAGGGGGCGAAAAACTGTTTTTT
>NA|TRBV6-5|TRBJ2-7|NA|13
CASSYVRDYEQYF
TGTGCCAGCAGTTACGTCCGGGACTACGAGCAGTACTTC
>NA|TRBV20-1|TRBJ1-2|TRBD1|16
CSARGTTGDRAYGYTF
TGCAGTGCTAGAGGGACAACAGGGGATCGGGCCTATGGCTACACCTTC
>many|TRBV19|TRBJ1-1|NA|15
CASSIRDIRYTEAFF
TGTGCCAGTAGTATAAGGGACATAAGATACACTGAAGCTTTCTTT
>many|TRBV2|TRBJ1-2|NA|13
CASIRDTNYGYTF
TGTGCCAGCATACGGGACACTAACTATGGCTACACCTTC
>NA|TRBV29-1|TRBJ2-5|TRBD2|15
CSVEPVLAGQETQYF
TGCAGCGTTGAACCGGTGCTAGCGGGCCAAGAGACCCAGTACTTC
>many|TRBV20-1|TRBJ1-2|NA|13
CSADNREGYGYTF
TGCAGTGCTGACAACAGGGAGGGCTATGGCTACACCTTC
>many|TRBV20-1|TRBJ1-6|NA|11
CSARDDSPLHF
TGCAGTGCTAGGGACGATTCACCCCTCCACTTT
>few|TRBV7-7|TRBJ2-2|NA|13
CASSPPNTGELLF
TGTGCTAGTTCGCCTCCGAACACCGGGGAGCTGCTTTTT
>NA|TRBV19|TRBJ1-3|NA|14
CARPEGGCGNTIYF
TGTGCCAGGCCGGAAGGAGGTTGTGGAAACACCATATATTTT
>many|TRBV2|TRBJ2-7|NA|12
CASVQNHYEQYF
TGTGCCAGCGTGCAGAATCACTACGAGCAGTACTTC
>NA|TRBV20-1|TRBJ2-2|TRBD2|17
CSARAVRGGTNTGELFF
TGCAGTGCTAGAGCCGTGCGGGGGGGGACGAACACCGGGGAGCTGTTTTTT
>NA|TRBV5-6|TRBJ2-5|NA|15
CASSLGDSTRETQYF
TGTGCCAGCAGCTTGGGTGACAGTACTCGGGAGACCCAGTACTTC
>NA|TRBV20-1|TRBJ2-2|TRBD2|19
CRPPTGTSGRDVNTGELFF
TGCAGGCCCCCCACCGGGACTAGCGGGAGAGATGTTAACACCGGGGAGCTGTTTTTT
>NA|TRBV6-5|TRBJ1-5|NA|13
CASSYSVSQPQHF
TGTGCCAGCAGTTACTCAGTCTCCCAGCCCCAGCATTTT
>many|TRBV2|TRBJ2-2|NA|12
CASISGPGELFF
TGTGCCAGCATATCAGGGCCCGGGGAGCTGTTTTTT
>few|TRBV12-3/TRBV12-4|TRBJ1-1|NA|15
CASSSRRGGNTEAFF
TGTGCCAGCAGTTCAAGGAGGGGCGGGAACACTGAAGCTTTCTTT
>many|TRBV29-1|TRBJ2-2|NA|13
CSVEGRNTGELFF
TGCAGCGTTGAAGGCAGGAACACCGGGGAGCTGTTTTTT
>NA|TRBV11-2|TRBJ1-3|NA|13
CASSAWAGNTIYF
TGTGCCAGCAGCGCCTGGGCTGGAAACACCATATATTTT
>NA|TRBV9|TRBJ1-3|NA|17
CASSVEDVTHSGNTIYF
TGTGCCAGCAGCGTAGAGGACGTCACTCACTCTGGAAACACCATATATTTT
>NA|TRBV5-1|TRBJ1-6|TRBD1|17
CASAGGLVGRGDSPLHF
TGCGCCAGCGCAGGAGGCTTGGTGGGCAGGGGGGATTCACCCCTCCACTTT
>once|TRBV6-6|TRBJ2-2|NA|14
CASAAGTNTGELFF
TGTGCCAGCGCGGCAGGGACTAACACCGGGGAGCTGTTTTTT
>few|TRBV20-1|TRBJ2-7|TRBD1|14
CSAFGTGGFYEQYF
TGCAGTGCGTTCGGGACAGGGGGCTTCTACGAGCAGTACTTC
>NA|TRBV7-9|TRBJ2-7|TRBD1|15
CASSFGQGVTYEQYF
TGTGCCAGCAGCTTTGGACAGGGGGTTACCTACGAGCAGTACTTC
>NA|TRBV7-9|TRBJ2-5|NA|14
CASSSSGFRETQYF
TGTGCCAGCAGCTCATCCGGGTTCAGAGAGACCCAGTACTTC
>NA|TRBV7-8|TRBJ1-1|TRBD1|15
CASSLPDRGRTEAFF
TGTGCCAGCAGCTTACCTGACAGGGGGAGAACTGAAGCTTTCTTT
>NA|TRBV5-1|TRBJ2-7|NA|15
CASSSGRTASYEQYF
TGCGCCAGCAGCTCTGGGCGCACAGCATCCTACGAGCAGTACTTC
>NA|TRBV24-1|TRBJ1-5|TRBD1|16
CATSGSGTGPGQPQHF
TGTGCCACCAGTGGATCCGGGACAGGGCCTGGTCAGCCCCAGCATTTT
>many|TRBV7-9|TRBJ2-7|NA|14
CASSLATRSYEQYF
TGTGCCAGCAGCTTAGCGACCAGATCCTACGAGCAGTACTTC
>few|TRBV2|TRBJ2-2|NA|17
CASIPSLGGGLSGELFF
TGTGCCAGCATCCCGTCCCTAGGGGGGGGGCTCAGCGGGGAGCTGTTTTTT
>few|TRBV11-2|TRBJ1-6|NA|15
CASSLESSHNSPLHF
TGTGCCAGCAGCTTAGAATCGTCCCATAATTCACCCCTCCACTTT
>many|TRBV5-4|TRBJ1-2|NA|13
CASSFGQGDGYTF
TGTGCCAGCAGCTTTGGGCAGGGAGATGGCTACACCTTC
>few|TRBV5-6|TRBJ2-7|TRBD1|15
CASSRSTGSSYEQYF
TGTGCCAGCAGCCGTTCGACAGGGAGCTCCTACGAGCAGTACTTC
>many|TRBV5-5|TRBJ1-5|NA|14
CASSRAGIPQPQHF
TGTGCCAGCAGCCGGGCCGGCATCCCTCAGCCCCAGCATTTT
>many|TRBV7-2|TRBJ2-7|TRBD1|15
CASSLETGPHHEQYF
TGTGCCAGCAGCTTAGAGACAGGGCCTCACCACGAGCAGTACTTC
>NA|TRBV5-1|TRBJ2-5|TRBD2|15
CASRASGGAEETQYF
TGTGCCAGCCGGGCTAGCGGGGGGGCAGAAGAGACCCAGTACTTC
>NA|TRBV2|TRBJ2-2|TRBD1|16
CASMRPRGQHTGELFF
TGTGCCAGCATGAGACCCCGGGGACAGCACACCGGGGAGCTGTTTTTT